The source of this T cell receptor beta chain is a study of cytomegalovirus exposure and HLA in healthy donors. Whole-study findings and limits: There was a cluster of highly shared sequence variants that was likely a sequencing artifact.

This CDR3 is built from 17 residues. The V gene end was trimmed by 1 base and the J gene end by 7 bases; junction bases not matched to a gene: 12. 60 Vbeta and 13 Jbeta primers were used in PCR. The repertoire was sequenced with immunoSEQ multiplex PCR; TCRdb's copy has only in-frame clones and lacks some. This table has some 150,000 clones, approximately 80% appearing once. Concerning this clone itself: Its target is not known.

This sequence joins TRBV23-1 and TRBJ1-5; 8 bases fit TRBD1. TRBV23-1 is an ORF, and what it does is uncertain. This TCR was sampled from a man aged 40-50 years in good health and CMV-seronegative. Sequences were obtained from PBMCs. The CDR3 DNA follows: TGCGCCAGCAGTCAATGCGGGAGAACAGGGGGAAGGCAGCCCCAGCATTTT. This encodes CASSQCGRTGGRQPQHF.